A selection of T cell receptor beta chains follows, all from one sample in a study of regulatory T cells in long-lasting Graves disease. MiXCR, run by TCRdb on the multiplex PCR reads, gives a single entry per CDR3 protein. The repertoire includes under 800,000 distinct CDR3 sequences, 15% to 20% of them detected once, and 18% sits in the top ten. This sample also appeared in a second study, on T cells in Graves' hyperthyroidism and ophthalmopathy.

Here the sequenced sample was peripheral blood mononuclear cells (PBMCs), taken at new diagnosis, from a patient treated with antithyroid drugs. The receptors here all came from a woman in her twenties or thirties with Graves disease. The CDR3 runs from the conserved cysteine through the conserved F or W.

J gene,V gene,CDR3 protein
TRBJ1-6,TRBV2,CASRQGVNSPLHF
TRBJ2-5,TRBV29-1,CSLQGVAETQYF
TRBJ1-2,TRBV7-3,CASSLPQPNYGYTF
TRBJ1-2,TRBV28,CASSPLGGLPYGYTF
TRBJ2-1,TRBV5-1,CASSPGTSQSSYNEQFF
TRBJ2-1,TRBV12-3/TRBV12-4,CASTRTGGNEQFF
TRBJ2-1,TRBV3-1,CASSSTEGGEQFF
TRBJ2-1,TRBV27,CASTLRGTANEQFF
TRBJ2-7,TRBV20-1,CSGLIQGGNEQYF
TRBJ2-7,TRBV7-9,CASSLGATGLSYEQYF
TRBJ1-1,TRBV20-1,CSANPWRTNTEAFF
TRBJ1-1,TRBV7-8,CASSLASTATTEAFF
TRBJ1-6,TRBV2,CTSSEGSSYNSPLHF
TRBJ2-3,TRBV28,CASSPTRPSITDTQYF
TRBJ2-7,TRBV12-3/TRBV12-4,CASSLLGTVYEQYF
TRBJ2-1,TRBV5-1,CASSRAAVGNEQFF
TRBJ2-5,TRBV28,CASSFGGRGETQYF
TRBJ2-5,TRBV6-1,CASSITDLGETQYF
TRBJ2-2,TRBV5-8,CASSLQVVLNTGELFF
TRBJ2-7,TRBV12-3/TRBV12-4,CASSSETYEQYF
TRBJ2-7,TRBV5-1,CASSLGQIYEQYF
TRBJ2-7,TRBV11-2,CASSRGTSGSYEQYF
TRBJ2-4,TRBV12-3/TRBV12-4,CASSFGPRGGLENIQYF
TRBJ2-1,TRBV18,CASSPRPGLAIEYNEQFF
TRBJ2-3,TRBV6-5,CAGSKGTSGRIKDTQYF
TRBJ2-5,TRBV12-3/TRBV12-4,CASSLGPEETQYF
TRBJ2-7,TRBV5-1,CASSPQTGDYEQYF
TRBJ2-7,TRBV7-9,CASSAGPRGRGEQYF
TRBJ2-7,TRBV27,CASSTYILTGGLPAYEQYF
TRBJ2-1,TRBV20-1,CSARAVRLAGVGNEQFF
TRBJ2-5,TRBV19,CASTPGLAGLETQYF
TRBJ2-5,TRBV15,CATSTWETQCF
TRBJ2-7,TRBV27,CASSSYRESYEQYF
TRBJ1-6,TRBV19,CASSIISLQGELHF
TRBJ2-7,TRBV2,CASRVGLTYEQYF
TRBJ2-3,TRBV20-1,CSAQPSGRGDTQYF
TRBJ1-6,TRBV12-3/TRBV12-4,CASSGAWGGLAPLHF
TRBJ1-2,TRBV12-3/TRBV12-4,CASSLGSGAGYGYTF
TRBJ2-7,TRBV30,CAWRTRGSMFSYEQYF
TRBJ1-5,TRBV29-1,CSVVTGGSQPQHF
TRBJ2-5,TRBV19,CASSNSMYQETQYF
TRBJ2-1,TRBV7-3,CASSLERGQWYEQFF
TRBJ2-7,TRBV7-2,CASSLRPGWAQSRYEQYF
TRBJ1-1,TRBV11-2,CASSLGTSEAFF
TRBJ1-5,TRBV28,CASSEPGTGGQPQHF
TRBJ2-3,TRBV6-2/TRBV6-3,CASRPRLAGISTDTQYF
TRBJ1-2,TRBV30,CACRSRANYGYTF